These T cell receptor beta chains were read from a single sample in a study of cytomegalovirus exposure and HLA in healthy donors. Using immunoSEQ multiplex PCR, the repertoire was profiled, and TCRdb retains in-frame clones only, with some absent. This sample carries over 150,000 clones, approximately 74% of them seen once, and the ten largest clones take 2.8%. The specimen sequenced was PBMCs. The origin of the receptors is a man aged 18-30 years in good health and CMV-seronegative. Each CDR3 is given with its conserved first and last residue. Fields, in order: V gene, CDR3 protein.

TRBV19 CASGPGHLSYEQYF
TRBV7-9 CASSPLLGRDSYGYTF
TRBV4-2 CASSQDFRGSLSYGYTF
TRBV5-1 CASSMTGGAYGYTF
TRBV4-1 CASSQIAGGLADTQYF
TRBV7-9 CASSLLGAESPLHF
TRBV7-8 CASSFGQGNTEAFF
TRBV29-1 CSVAVSSGNTIYF
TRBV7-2 CASSSTPVGGYTDTQYF
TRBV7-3 CASRETVNTEAFF
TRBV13 CASSFYLGVIGKNIQYF
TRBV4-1 CASSQPGSEAFF
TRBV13 CASSLTGVNYGYTF
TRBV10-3 CAISPSDRGFEKLFF
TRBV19 CASSMELAGVHTDTQYF
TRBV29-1 CSVGAGAYTDTQYF
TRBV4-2 CASSPSRDLNSPLHF
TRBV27 CASSKGQAQETQYF
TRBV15 CATSGPQAGVYNEQFF
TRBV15 CATSSPPGLAGANTGELFF
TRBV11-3 CASSSGQGSGANGLTF